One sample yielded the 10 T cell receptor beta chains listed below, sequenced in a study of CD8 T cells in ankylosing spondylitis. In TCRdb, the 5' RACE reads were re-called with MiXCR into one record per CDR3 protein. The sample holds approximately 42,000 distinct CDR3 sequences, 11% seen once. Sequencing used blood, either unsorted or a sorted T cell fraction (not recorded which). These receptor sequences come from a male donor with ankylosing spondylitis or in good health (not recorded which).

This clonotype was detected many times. The DNA for the CDR3 is TGCGCCAGCAGCTTGGGACAGGGCCCCTCTGGGGCCAACGTCCTGACTTTC. This sequence encodes CASSLGQGPSGANVLTF. The chain joins TRBV5-1 to TRBJ2-6, with TRBD1 identical over 7 bases. The CDR3 runs to 17 residues. Germline V gene data show CDR1 as SGHRS and CDR2 as YFSETQ. V shed 0 bases and J 0 bases; nucleotides not matched to a gene: 3.

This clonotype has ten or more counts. The CDR3 sequence is CASTFSRVNTGELFF. CDR3 coding DNA: TGTGCCAGCACCTTCTCAAGGGTCAACACCGGGGAGCTGTTTTTT. The chain couples TRBV6-1 to TRBJ2-2; D not resolved. Germline-derived CDR1 and CDR2 are MNHNS and SASEGT. The CDR3 is 15 residues long. Trimming left V 7 bases short and J 2 bases short, with 14 bases between.

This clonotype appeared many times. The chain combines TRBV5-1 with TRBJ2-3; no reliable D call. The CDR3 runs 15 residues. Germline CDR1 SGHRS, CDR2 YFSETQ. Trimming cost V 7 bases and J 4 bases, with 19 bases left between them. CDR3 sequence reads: CASSFESTNPDTQYF. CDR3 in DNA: TGCGCCAGCTCCTTCGAATCTACCAACCCAGATACGCAGTATTTT.

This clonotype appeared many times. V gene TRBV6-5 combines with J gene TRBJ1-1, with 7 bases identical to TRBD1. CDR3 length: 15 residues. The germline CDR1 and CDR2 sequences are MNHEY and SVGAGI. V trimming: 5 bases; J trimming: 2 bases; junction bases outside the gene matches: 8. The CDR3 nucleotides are TGTGCCAGCAGTCACGACAGGGACCCCAACACTGAAGCTTTCTTT. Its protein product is CASSHDRDPNTEAFF.

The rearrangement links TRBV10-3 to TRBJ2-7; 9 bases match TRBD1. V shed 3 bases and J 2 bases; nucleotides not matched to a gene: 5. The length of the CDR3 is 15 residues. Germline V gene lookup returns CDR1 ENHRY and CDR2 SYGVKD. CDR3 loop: CAISDRTGEPYEQYF. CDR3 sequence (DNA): TGTGCCATCAGTGATAGGACAGGGGAACCCTACGAGCAGTACTTC.

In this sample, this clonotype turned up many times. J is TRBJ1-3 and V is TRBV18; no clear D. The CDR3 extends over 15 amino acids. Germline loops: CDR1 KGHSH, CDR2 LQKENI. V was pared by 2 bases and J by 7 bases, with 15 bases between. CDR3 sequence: CASSPSAGIGNTIYF. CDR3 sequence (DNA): TGTGCCAGCTCACCATCGGCCGGGATCGGGAACACCATATATTTT.

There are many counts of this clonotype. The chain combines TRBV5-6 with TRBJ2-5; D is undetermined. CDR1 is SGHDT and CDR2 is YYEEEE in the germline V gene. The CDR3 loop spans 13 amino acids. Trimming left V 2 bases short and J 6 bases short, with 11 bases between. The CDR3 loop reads CASSFGHSQTQYF. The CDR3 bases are TGTGCCAGCAGCTTCGGGCATAGCCAGACCCAGTACTTC.

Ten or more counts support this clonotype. The CDR3 DNA follows: TGTGCCAGCAGCCTTACCCCCCAGGATGGCTACACCTTC. It encodes CASSLTPQDGYTF. The J gene is TRBJ1-2, the V gene TRBV12-3 or TRBV12-4; no reliable D call. Trimming removed 6 bases at V and 6 bases at J, with 14 bases between. The CDR3 covers 13 residues.

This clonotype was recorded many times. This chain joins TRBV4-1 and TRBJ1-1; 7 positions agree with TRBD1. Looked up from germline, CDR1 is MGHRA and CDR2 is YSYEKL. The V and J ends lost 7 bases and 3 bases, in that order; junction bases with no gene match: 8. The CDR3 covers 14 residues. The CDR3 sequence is CASTRQGMDTEAFF. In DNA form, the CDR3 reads TGCGCCAGCACCAGACAGGGCATGGACACTGAAGCTTTCTTT.

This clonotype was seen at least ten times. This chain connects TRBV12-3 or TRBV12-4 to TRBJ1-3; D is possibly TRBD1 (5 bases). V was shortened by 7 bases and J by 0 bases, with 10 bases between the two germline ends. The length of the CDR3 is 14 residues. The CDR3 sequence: CASTQTVSGNTIYF. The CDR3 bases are TGTGCCAGCACCCAGACAGTCTCTGGAAACACCATATATTTT.